The 13 T cell receptor beta chains presented below share a single source sample, sequenced in a study of response to subunit inactivated influenza vaccine. TCRdb ran MiXCR on the RT-PCR reads and lists one entry per CDR3 protein. The data show about 190,000 distinct CDR3 sequences, approximately 14% seen once. The input for sequencing was CD8+ T cells sorted from PBMCs, taken 4 to 6 days after vaccination. All receptors derive from a man in his forties or fifties who received an inactivated influenza vaccine.

This clonotype was seen a few times. This sequence joins TRBV7-8 and TRBJ1-1; 7 bases agree with TRBD1. In germline, CDR1 is SGHVS, CDR2 FQNEAQ. V dropped 5 bases and J dropped 4; count of bases not matched to a gene: 10. There are 15 residues in the CDR3. The CDR3 sequence is CASSLQEDRVTEAFF. The DNA of the CDR3 is TGTGCCAGCAGCCTACAAGAAGACAGGGTCACTGAAGCTTTCTTT.

The table lists this clonotype with a few counts. The chain carries TRBV4-3 and TRBJ1-1; weak D call: TRBD1 (6 bases). CDR3 length: 15 residues. Germline V gene lookup returns CDR1 LGHNA and CDR2 YSLEER. The ends were cut back, 0 bases at V and 5 bases at J, with 13 bases in the middle. The DNA for the CDR3 is TGCGCCAGCAGCCAAGATAACACAGGGCGAACTGAAGCTTTCTTT. Translated: CASSQDNTGRTEAFF.

The chain recombines TRBV5-1 with TRBJ2-1, with no clear D. Germline-derived CDR1 and CDR2 are SGHRS and YFSETQ. The length of the CDR3 is 13 residues. Deletions cut 1 base from V and 5 bases from J, with 7 bases between. The DNA for the CDR3 is TGCGCCAGCAGCTTGTATGGGGACAATGAGCAGTTCTTC. Translation gives CASSLYGDNEQFF. The whole variable domain, remainder taken from reference TRBV5-1 and TRBJ2-1, is KAGVTQTPRYLIKTRGQQVTLSCSPISGHRSVSWYQQTPGQGLQFLFEYFSETQRNKGNFPGRFSGRQFSNSRSEMNVSTLELGDSALYLCASSLYGDNEQFFGPGTRLTVL.

This clonotype was found a few times. The chain combines TRBV5-6 with TRBJ2-5, with TRBD1 matching over 9 bases. This CDR3 has 15 residues. CDR1 SGHDT and CDR2 YYEEEE come from the germline V gene. J lost 4 bases, V lost 6 bases, and 10 bases had no gene match. CDR3 loop: CASISWGTGRETQYF. For the CDR3, the DNA is TGTGCCAGCATCTCTTGGGGGACAGGGAGAGAGACCCAGTACTTC.

This sequence joins TRBV7-6 and TRBJ2-7; D is ambiguous. The V end was cut by 0 bases, the J end by 7 bases, with 10 bases between. Germline CDR1 is SGHVS and CDR2 is FNYEAQ. The CDR3 extends over 13 amino acids. DNA of the CDR3: TGTGCCAGCAGCTTAGCGCTGGGGTGGGAGCAGTACTTC. It encodes CASSLALGWEQYF.

The CDR3 protein is CSARGWTSRDTQYF. In DNA, the CDR3 is TGCAGTGCTAGGGGCTGGACTAGTCGAGATACGCAGTATTTT. The chain links TRBV20-1 to TRBJ2-3; 7 bases agree with TRBD2. V trimming: 3 bases; J trimming: 5 bases; junction bases outside the gene matches: 8. The CDR3 contains 14 residues. The V gene's germline CDR1 is DFQATT and CDR2 SNEGSKA (reference sequence).

The table lists this clonotype with many counts. The chain couples TRBV20-1 to TRBJ2-7, with 7 bases aligning to TRBD2. Germline assignment: CDR1 DFQATT and CDR2 SNEGSKA (reference sequence). V was pared by 1 base and J by 3 bases, with 12 bases of the junction left unmatched. This CDR3 has 16 residues. Here the CDR3 reads CSARGHPGAGLYEQYF. DNA of the CDR3: TGCAGTGCTAGAGGCCACCCCGGAGCGGGACTCTACGAGCAGTACTTC.

This clonotype was found a few times. J is TRBJ2-5 and V is TRBV29-1, with D possibly being TRBD1 or TRBD2 (7 bases each). This CDR3 region has 12 residues. The V and J ends lost 6 bases and 7 bases respectively, with 15 bases between them. CDR1 is SQVTM, CDR2 ANQGSEA, per germline. In DNA form, the CDR3 reads TGCAGCGTAACAGGGGAGGGAGGGACCCAGTACTTC. This sequence encodes CSVTGEGGTQYF.

The chain couples TRBV10-2 to TRBJ2-7; D not resolved. V was cut by 8 bases and J by 6 bases, with 17 bases left in between. The CDR3 runs to 13 residues. Germline-derived CDR1 and CDR2 are WSHSY and SAAADI. CDR3 sequence reads: CASQTPVGGEQYF. In nucleotides, the CDR3 is TGCGCCAGCCAGACCCCGGTTGGTGGCGAGCAGTACTTC.

The chain's CDR3 is CASSSRPLQGNYGYTF. Here the CDR3 DNA reads TGTGCCAGCAGCTCTCGACCTTTACAGGGGAACTATGGCTACACCTTC. The chain links TRBV7-8 to TRBJ1-2; 7 bases align to TRBD1. Germline V CDR1 and CDR2: SGHVS, FQNEAQ. V was pared by 4 bases and J by 2 bases, with 10 bases of the junction left unmatched. This CDR3 has 16 amino acids. Combining the CDR3 with reference TRBV7-8 and TRBJ1-2 gives the whole variable domain GAGVSQSPRYKVAKRGQDVALRCDPISGHVSLFWYQQALGQGPEFLTYFQNEAQLDKSGLPSDRFFAERPEGSVSTLKIQRTQQEDSAVYLCASSSRPLQGNYGYTFGSGTRLTVV.

The chain recombines TRBV7-2 with TRBJ2-3, with TRBD2 matching 8 bases. CDR1 is SGHTA, CDR2 FQGNSA, per germline. Trimming removed 5 bases from V and 0 bases from J; junction bases left unmatched: 4. The CDR3 contains 15 residues. CDR3 protein: CASSPSGGSTDTQYF. The CDR3 region has the DNA TGTGCCAGCAGCCCCTCGGGAGGGAGCACAGATACGCAGTATTTT.

This clonotype was detected only a few times. V usage is TRBV28 and J usage is TRBJ2-7, with a weak D call TRBD2 (6 bases). The V end lost 1 base, the J end lost 5 bases, and 15 bases lay between the germline ends. Germline values: CDR1 MDHEN, CDR2 SYDVKM. The CDR3 spans 15 residues. CDR3 DNA sequence: TGTGCCAGCAGTTTATTGTGGCAGGAGGGCCACGAGCAGTACTTC. Amino acids: CASSLLWQEGHEQYF.

This clonotype has only a few counts. This chain joins TRBV4-3 and TRBJ1-3, with D unresolved. The germline gives CDR1 LGHNA, CDR2 YSLEER. The ends were cut back, 4 bases at V and 0 bases at J, with 16 bases in the middle. CDR3 length equals 17 residues. Written as DNA, the CDR3 is TGCGCCAGCAGCCCCTTGGGCGGCACTCACTCTGGAAACACCATATATTTT. It yields the protein CASSPLGGTHSGNTIYF.